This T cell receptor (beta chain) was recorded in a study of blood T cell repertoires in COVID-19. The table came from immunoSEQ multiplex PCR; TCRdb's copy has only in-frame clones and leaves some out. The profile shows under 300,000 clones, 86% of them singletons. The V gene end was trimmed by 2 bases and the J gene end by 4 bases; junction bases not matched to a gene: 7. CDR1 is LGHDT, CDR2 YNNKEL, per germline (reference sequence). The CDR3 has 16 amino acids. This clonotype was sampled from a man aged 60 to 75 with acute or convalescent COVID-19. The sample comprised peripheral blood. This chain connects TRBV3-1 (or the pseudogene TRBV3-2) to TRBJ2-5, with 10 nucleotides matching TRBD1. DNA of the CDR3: TGTGCCAGCAGCCAACGAACCGGGACAGGGGTAGAGACCCAGTACTTC. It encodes CASSQRTGTGVETQYF.